The rows below give T cell receptor beta chains drawn from one sample of a study of blood T cell repertoires in COVID-19. The table came from immunoSEQ multiplex PCR; TCRdb's copy has only in-frame clones and leaves some out. The repertoire holds tens of thousands of clones, with just under 85% as singletons. The sequencing input was peripheral blood. The receptors shown here come from a man in his fifties with active COVID-19. Each CDR3 is given with its conserved first and last residue. D genes are given only for firm matches. Only part of the rows carry a size: once, few, many, or a class if the clone is expanded.

>TRBV3-1/TRBV3-2|.|.|TRBJ1-1
CASSQGQYTEAFF
TGTGCCAGCAGCCAAGGACAATACACTGAAGCTTTCTTT
>TRBV29-1|.|TRBD2|TRBJ2-1
CSVDGLAASSYNEQFF
TGCAGCGTTGATGGGCTAGCGGCAAGCTCCTACAATGAGCAGTTCTTC
>TRBV24-1|.|TRBD1|TRBJ2-7
CATSDPGQGAYEQYF
TGTGCCACCAGTGATCCGGGACAGGGGGCCTACGAGCAGTACTTC
>TRBV12-3/TRBV12-4|.|.|TRBJ2-7
CASSPGIGNEQYF
TGTGCCAGCAGCCCTGGGATCGGGAACGAGCAGTACTTC
>TRBV6-5|.|.|TRBJ2-7
CASKRGGQPSYEQYF
TGTGCCAGCAAGAGAGGAGGGCAACCATCCTACGAGCAGTACTTC
>TRBV6-6|few|.|TRBJ1-3
CASTFREEGNTIYF
TGTGCCAGCACCTTTCGGGAGGAAGGAAACACCATATATTTT
>TRBV5-1|once|TRBD2|TRBJ2-3
CASSLATALAGRGDTQYF
TGCGCCAGCAGCTTGGCCACCGCACTAGCGGGGAGAGGGGATACGCAGTATTTT
>TRBV7-3|.|.|TRBJ2-3
CASSLTPGGSTDTQYF
TGTGCCAGCAGCTTAACCCCAGGGGGGAGCACAGATACGCAGTATTTT
>TRBV9|.|.|TRBJ1-2
CASSGTAMNYGYTF
TGTGCCAGCAGCGGGACTGCTATGAACTATGGCTACACCTTC
>TRBV13|.|TRBD2|TRBJ2-2
CASSPGSGRVNTGELFF
TGTGCCAGCAGCCCCGGGAGCGGGAGGGTAAACACCGGGGAGCTGTTTTTT
>TRBV4-3|.|TRBD2|TRBJ2-5
CASSQDDSGGDQETQYF
TGCGCCAGCAGCCAAGATGATAGCGGGGGGGATCAAGAGACCCAGTACTTC
>TRBV7-9|.|.|TRBJ1-1
CAGGDDYLNGDTEAFF
TGTGCCGGAGGAGACGATTACCTTAACGGGGATACTGAAGCTTTCTTT
>TRBV6-2/TRBV6-3|.|TRBD1|TRBJ1-6
CASSPGQGNVSPLHF
TGTGCCAGCAGTCCGGGACAGGGGAACGTCTCACCCCTCCACTTT
>TRBV18|.|.|TRBJ2-5
CASSIQGSQETQYF
TGTGCCAGCTCAATACAGGGTTCCCAAGAGACCCAGTACTTC
>TRBV19|.|.|TRBJ1-2
CASSQVIYGYTF
TGTGCCAGTAGCCAGGTGATCTATGGCTACACCTTC
>TRBV30|few|TRBD1|TRBJ2-7
CAWSQGDEQYF
TGTGCCTGGTCACAGGGGGACGAGCAGTACTTC
>TRBV9|.|TRBD1|TRBJ2-3
CASSVMGQGTDTQYF
TGTGCCAGCAGCGTAATGGGACAGGGTACAGATACGCAGTATTTT
>TRBV5-4|.|TRBD2|TRBJ2-3
CASSKGTSGYRTDTQYF
TGTGCCAGCAGCAAAGGGACTAGCGGGTACCGCACAGATACGCAGTATTTT
>TRBV7-2|.|TRBD2|TRBJ2-2
CASSLLAGGLTGELFF
TGTGCCAGCAGCTTATTGGCGGGGGGGCTCACCGGGGAGCTGTTTTTT
>TRBV6-5|few|.|TRBJ2-7
CASTLAYEQYF
TGTGCCAGCACTCTAGCCTACGAGCAGTACTTC
>TRBV27|few|.|TRBJ1-6
CASSYRESSSPLHF
TGTGCCAGCAGCTACAGGGAGTCCTCTTCACCCCTCCACTTT
>TRBV27|.|TRBD2|TRBJ2-1
CASSLSSGRYNEQFF
TGTGCCAGCAGTTTATCTAGCGGGCGCTACAATGAGCAGTTCTTC
>TRBV29-1|.|TRBD1|TRBJ1-1
CSVGTGKRGTEAFF
TGCAGCGTTGGGACAGGGAAGCGAGGCACTGAAGCTTTCTTT
>TRBV6-6|few|TRBD1|TRBJ1-1
CASRTGEGTEAFF
TGTGCCAGCAGGACAGGGGAGGGCACTGAAGCTTTCTTT
>TRBV6-4|.|.|TRBJ2-3
CASSDTGAATDTQYF
TGTGCCAGCAGTGACACTGGGGCTGCCACAGATACGCAGTATTTT
>TRBV5-1|.|TRBD1|TRBJ2-6
CASSSGQGISSGANVLTF
TGCGCCAGCAGCTCAGGACAGGGGATAAGCTCTGGGGCCAACGTCCTGACTTTC